This paragraph reports one T cell receptor beta chain. Per the authors' pipeline: Using reference gene primer amplification, nucleated cell counts were estimated. Here immunoSEQ multiplex PCR was the method, and the copy in TCRdb shows in-frame clones only, minus some. V and J calls and clone size follow that table, whereas D and trimming were derived from the DNA. Of some 450,000 clones listed, approximately 90% were seen once; the top ten hold around 13%. The record originates from a study of blood T cell repertoires in COVID-19. Study overall: T cells, B-cell-depleted T cells, or PBMCs supplied cDNA or gDNA.

Enrolment of Seattle patients took place during active infection, and they were followed longitudinally. CDR1 and CDR2 (germline): MNHEY, SMNVEV (reference sequence). Deletions cut 5 bases from V and 7 bases from J, with 14 bases between. The CDR3 has 13 amino acids. The sample consisted of peripheral blood. The sequence was obtained from a woman between 50 and 59 years old with COVID-19, enrolled during active disease. V usage is TRBV27 and J usage is TRBJ1-2, with a possible D match to TRBD1 (6 bases). CDR3 loop: CASSEGGRGGYTF. CDR3 sequence (DNA): TGTGCCAGCAGTGAGGGGGGGCGCGGTGGCTACACCTTC.